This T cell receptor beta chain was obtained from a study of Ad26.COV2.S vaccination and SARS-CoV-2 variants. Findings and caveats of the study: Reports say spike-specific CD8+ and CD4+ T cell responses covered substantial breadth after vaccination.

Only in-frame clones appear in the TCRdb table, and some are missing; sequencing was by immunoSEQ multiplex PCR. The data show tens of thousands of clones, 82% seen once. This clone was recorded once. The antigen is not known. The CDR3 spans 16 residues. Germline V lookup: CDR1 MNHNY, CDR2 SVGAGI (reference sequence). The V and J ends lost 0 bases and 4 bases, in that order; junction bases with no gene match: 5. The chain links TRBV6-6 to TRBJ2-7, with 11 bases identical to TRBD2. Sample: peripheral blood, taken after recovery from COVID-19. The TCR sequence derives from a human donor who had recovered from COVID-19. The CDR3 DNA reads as TGTGCCAGCAGTTACTCGGCTCCTAGCGGGAGGTACGAGCAGTACTTC. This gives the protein CASSYSAPSGRYEQYF.